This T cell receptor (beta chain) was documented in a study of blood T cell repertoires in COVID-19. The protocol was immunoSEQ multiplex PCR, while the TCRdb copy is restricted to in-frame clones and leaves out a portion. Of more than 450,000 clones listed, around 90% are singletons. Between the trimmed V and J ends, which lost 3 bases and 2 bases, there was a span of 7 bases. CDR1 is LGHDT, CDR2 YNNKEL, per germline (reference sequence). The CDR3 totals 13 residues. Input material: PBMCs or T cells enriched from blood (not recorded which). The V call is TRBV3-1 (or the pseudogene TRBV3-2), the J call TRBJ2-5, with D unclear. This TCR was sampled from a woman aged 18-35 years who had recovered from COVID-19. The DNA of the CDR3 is TGTGCCAGCAGCCAGAGCTTGCAAGAGACCCAGTACTTC. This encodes CASSQSLQETQYF.